This entry lists 29 T cell receptor beta chains sequenced from one sample in a study of molecular identifiers for immune sequencing clone quantification. TCRdb analysed the PCR reads with MiXCR anew, one entry per CDR3 protein. The sample carries 50,000 to 70,000 distinct CDR3 sequences, around a sixth recorded once. Sequencing used naive CD8+ T cells from blood, with Jurkat cell RNA spiked in. Subset defined: FACS-sorted CD8+CD4-CCR7+CD45RA+ naive T cells. The receptors here all came from a human donor in good health. Some libraries in this study had Jurkat cell RNA spiked in.

As to this clonotype: This may come from a read error, since a much larger clone is one base off. The chain has TRBV23-1 and TRBJ1-1; D is unclear. TRBV23-1 is an ORF; its function is uncertain. The CDR3 consists of 22 residues. CDR3 DNA: TGCGCCGGCAGTCAATTATCGCGCGGGAGTGTTGGGATGGACTCGCTGAACACTGAAGCTTTCTTT. Protein product: CAGSQLSRGSVGMDSLNTEAFF.

Note on this clonotype: A much larger clone differs by one base, so this may be a read error. This chain joins TRBV14 and TRBJ2-7, with 7 bases identical to TRBD2. Losses at the gene ends were 3 bases for V and 2 bases for J; bases not matched to a gene: 7. Germline CDR1 SGHDN, CDR2 FVKESK. The CDR3 has 15 amino acids. CDR3 bases: TGTGCCAGCAGCCACCAAGCGGGGATTACCTACGAGCAGTACTTC. Protein sequence: CASSHQAGITYEQYF.

This clonotype was counted at least ten times. The rearrangement joins TRBV5-1 to TRBJ2-1; D ambiguous. Trimming took off 0 bases at V and 5 bases at J, with 9 bases between the two ends. Germline V lookup: CDR1 SGHRS, CDR2 YFSETQ. The CDR3 covers 14 residues. CDR3: CASSLGLTNNEQFF. CDR3 in DNA: TGCGCCAGCAGCTTGGGACTTACTAACAATGAGCAGTTCTTC.

As concerns this clonotype: Being one base from a much bigger clone, this may be a read error. V usage is TRBV5-3 and J usage is TRBJ1-1; D gene uncertain. TRBV5-3 counts as an open reading frame of uncertain function. V lost 8 bases to trimming and J lost 11 bases, with 16 bases between them. This CDR3 is 11 amino acids long. CDR3 nucleotide sequence: TGTGCCAGCATCTTCCGGGGAGACGCTTTCTTT. Protein sequence: CASIFRGDAFF.

There are many counts of this clonotype. The chain couples TRBV24-1 to TRBJ2-2; 14 bases align to TRBD2. The CDR3 contains 18 residues. Trimming cost V 4 bases and J 4 bases; bases outside gene matches: 7. Germline V gene sequence: CDR1 KGHDR, CDR2 SFDVKD. CDR3 coding DNA: TGTGCCACCAGTGACGGACTAGCGGGAGGTCTAGGCACCGGGGAGCTGTTTTTT. Its protein product is CATSDGLAGGLGTGELFF.

With regard to this clonotype: A much larger clone lies one base from this, so it may be a read error. The V and J genes are TRBV29-1 and TRBJ2-7; possibly TRBD1 or TRBD2 for D (5 bases each). This CDR3 has 12 residues. The V gene's germline CDR1 is SQVTM and CDR2 ANQGSEA. The CDR3 DNA sequence: TGCTGCGTTTTGCCGTTGGGGGATGAGCAGTACTTC. Translation gives CCVLPLGDEQYF.

The rearrangement links TRBV29-1 to TRBJ2-7, with 7 bases lining up with TRBD2. This CDR3 is built from 15 residues. Germline trimming cut 6 bases from V and 7 bases from J; bases unmatched to any gene: 18. The germline gives CDR1 SQVTM, CDR2 ANQGSEA. CDR3 loop: CSVAQRDSSWGEQYF. For the CDR3, the DNA is TGCAGCGTAGCTCAGCGGGACTCCTCCTGGGGAGAGCAGTACTTC.

This clonotype was counted a few times. This chain joins TRBV4-2 and TRBJ1-1; no clear D. Germline-derived CDR1 and CDR2 are LGHNA and YNFKEQ. CDR3 size: 17 residues. V lost 0 bases to trimming and J lost 2 bases, with 16 bases between them. The CDR3 nucleotides are TGTGCCAGCAGCCAAGATTGGTCAAAGGTTGGTAACACTGAAGCTTTCTTT. It is translated as CASSQDWSKVGNTEAFF.

This clonotype was found a few times. The chain carries TRBV13 and TRBJ2-1; D is unclear. The CDR3 has 13 residues. Germline V CDR1 and CDR2: PRHDT, FYEKMQ (reference sequence). V lost 2 bases, J lost 6 bases, and 8 bases lay in between. The CDR3 coding sequence is TGTGCCAGCAGCTTAAGGATACGCAATGAGCAGTTCTTC. The encoded protein is CASSLRIRNEQFF.

V gene TRBV4-1 combines with J gene TRBJ2-2; D remains ambiguous. Germline lookup yields CDR1 MGHRA and CDR2 YSYEKL. Trimming stripped 2 bases from V and 7 bases from J, with 8 bases between. The CDR3 covers 13 residues. The CDR3 loop is CASSQRLNGELFF. In nucleotides, the CDR3 is TGCGCCAGCAGCCAACGACTGAACGGGGAGCTGTTTTTT.

This clonotype was counted ten times or more. The V and J genes are TRBV29-1 and TRBJ2-7, with no clear D. Trimming cost V 4 bases and J 4 bases, with 8 bases left between them. The CDR3 has 11 residues. CDR1 and CDR2 (germline): SQVTM, ANQGSEA. CDR3 bases: TGCAGCGTTGGCATCCAGTACGAGCAGTACTTC. Translation: CSVGIQYEQYF.

On this clonotype: A read error is possible here, since a much larger clone lies one base away. The chain carries TRBV7-9 and TRBJ2-3; a weak D match, TRBD2 (11 bases). The CDR3 runs to 20 residues. CDR1 SEHNR and CDR2 FQNEAQ come from the germline V gene (reference sequence). V was trimmed by 7 bases and J by 6 bases, leaving 35 bases between them. The CDR3 region has the DNA TGTGCCAGCAACCGGGACAGGGGCCTAGCGGGAGGCTACTTGTGGGATACGCAGTATTTT. Translation: CASNRDRGLAGGYLWDTQYF.

This clonotype has only a few counts. Sequence at one end of the junction differs from germline and may be a read error. The chain carries TRBV3-1 and TRBJ2-7; TRBD2 matches 9 bases. Germline V CDR1 and CDR2: LGHDT, YNNKEL (reference sequence). The CDR3 consists of 17 residues. The CDR3 DNA reads TGTGCCGGCAGCCAAGAGATCCTGGCGGGAGGGAGTTACGAGCAGTACTTC. Amino acids: CAGSQEILAGGSYEQYF.

At least ten counts were recorded for this clonotype. The chain recombines TRBV10-1 with TRBJ2-2; D gene uncertain. This CDR3 spans 14 amino acids. Germline V lookup: CDR1 WNHNN, CDR2 SYGVQD (reference sequence). V lost 3 bases and J 4 bases, leaving 9 bases between the germline ends. CDR3 protein: CASSDPGITGELFF. CDR3 coding DNA: TGCGCCAGCAGTGACCCCGGAATCACCGGGGAGCTGTTTTTT.

This clonotype has just a few counts. The chain joins TRBV4-1 to TRBJ2-5; D not resolved. V was shortened by 4 bases and J by 2 bases, with 8 bases between the two germline ends. Germline lookup yields CDR1 MGHRA and CDR2 YSYEKL. The CDR3 totals 13 residues. DNA for the CDR3: TGCGCCAGCAGCCGCGTGGGACAAGAGACCCAGTACTTC. Translated: CASSRVGQETQYF.

The chain links TRBV24-1 to TRBJ2-7; D remains ambiguous. CDR1 is KGHDR, CDR2 SFDVKD, per germline. With 7 bases removed from V and 3 bases from J, the gap between germline ends came to 9 bases. This CDR3 is built from 12 residues. The DNA for the CDR3 is TGTGCCACCAGCGGCCTCGACTACGAGCAGTACTTC. Its protein product is CATSGLDYEQYF.

This clonotype was detected only a few times. This chain uses TRBV11-1 with TRBJ2-7; TRBD1 matches at 7 bases. This CDR3 comprises 14 residues. V shed 6 bases, J shed 0 bases, and the junction held 5 bases outside the gene matches. Germline loops: CDR1 SGHAT, CDR2 FQDESV (reference sequence). The CDR3 region is CASSWDSGSYEQYF. As DNA, the CDR3 is TGTGCCAGCAGTTGGGACAGTGGCTCCTACGAGCAGTACTTC.

This clonotype was found many times. The chain recombines TRBV10-3 with TRBJ2-7, with 9 bases identical to TRBD2. J gave up 4 bases and V 3 bases, and 4 bases lay outside the gene matches. This CDR3 is 14 amino acids long. In germline, CDR1 is ENHRY, CDR2 SYGVKD. The CDR3 DNA reads as TGTGCCATCAGTGACAGCGGGAGGTTTTACGAGCAGTACTTC. It yields the protein CAISDSGRFYEQYF.

The J gene is TRBJ2-7, the V gene TRBV6-2 or TRBV6-3; 10 nucleotides align to TRBD1. Germline CDR1 is MNHEY and CDR2 is SVGEGT. This CDR3 region has 15 residues. The ends lost 1 base at V and 5 bases at J; junction bases unmatched: 5. The DNA of the CDR3 is TGTGCCAGCAGTTACTGGGGACAGGGGAGGGACGAGCAGTACTTC. This gives the protein CASSYWGQGRDEQYF.

At least ten counts were recorded for this clonotype. The V and J genes are TRBV29-1 and TRBJ2-7, with D perhaps assigned TRBD1 or TRBD2 (6 bases each). The CDR3 runs 16 residues. The ends were cut back, 4 bases at V and 5 bases at J, with 24 bases in the middle. Germline assignment: CDR1 SQVTM and CDR2 ANQGSEA. In DNA form, the CDR3 reads TGCAGCGTTGTTGAAGCTTTGATAGGAGGGGGTGACGAGCAGTACTTC. Translation: CSVVEALIGGGDEQYF.

This clonotype was counted many times. The chain has TRBV5-1 and TRBJ2-3, with 9 bases aligning to TRBD2. The germline V gene has CDR1 SGHRS and CDR2 YFSETQ. V lost 4 bases to trimming and J lost 4 bases; unmatched junction nucleotides: 25. CDR3 length: 21 residues. This CDR3 reads CASSHSFISDLPGLASDTQYF. For the CDR3, the DNA is TGCGCCAGCAGCCACAGCTTCATATCCGACTTACCGGGACTAGCATCAGATACGCAGTATTTT.

Of note for this clonotype: One end of the junction is discordant with germline, which a read error may explain. The rearrangement uses TRBV9 and TRBJ2-6; a possible D gene is TRBD1 (5 bases). The germline CDR1 and CDR2 sequences are SGDLS and YYNGEE. This CDR3 is built from 14 residues. The CDR3 loop reads CASSGAVGANILTF. Written as DNA, the CDR3 is TGTGCCAGCAGTGGGGCAGTTGGGGCCAACATCCTGACTTTC.

Concerning this clonotype itself: The CDR3 carries no conserved terminal phenylalanine or tryptophan, so it likely arises from a read error. The chain uses TRBV10-3 and TRBJ2-7; D remains unclear. The CDR3 spans 13 residues. V lost 2 bases and J 6 bases, leaving 11 bases between the germline ends. Germline CDR1 reads ENHRY; CDR2 reads SYGVKD. CDR3 sequence: CAISEIDPGEQYL. The CDR3 region has the DNA TGTGCCATCAGTGAGATAGACCCGGGCGAGCAGTACCTC.

This chain joins TRBV5-4 and TRBJ2-5, with 9 positions matching TRBD2. The V segment lost 2 bases and the J segment 5 bases; nucleotides outside the gene matches: 7. The CDR3 totals 15 residues. The germline V gene encodes CDR1 SGHNT and CDR2 YYREEE (reference sequence). CDR3 bases: TGTGCCAGCAGCTTTCGCGGGAGGGCCTTGGAGACCCAGTACTTC. This codes for CASSFRGRALETQYF.

The table lists this clonotype with many counts. V is TRBV20-1 and J is TRBJ2-1; TRBD2 matches 10 bases. The length of the CDR3 is 15 residues. Germline V gene lookup returns CDR1 DFQATT and CDR2 SNEGSKA (reference sequence). V gave up 1 base and J gave up 4 bases; unmatched junction bases: 4. The CDR3 DNA follows: TGCAGTGCTAGAGGGACTAGCGGAGTATACAATGAGCAGTTCTTC. This sequence encodes CSARGTSGVYNEQFF.

This clonotype was found many times. V and J are TRBV19 and TRBJ2-1; D ambiguous. V dropped 1 base and J dropped 0 bases, with 7 bases sitting between them. This CDR3 region has 15 residues. The V gene's germline CDR1 is LNHDA and CDR2 SQIVND (reference sequence). This CDR3 is CASSIVWSSYNEQFF. The DNA of the CDR3 is TGTGCCAGTAGTATAGTCTGGAGCTCCTACAATGAGCAGTTCTTC. Combining the CDR3 with reference TRBV19 and TRBJ2-1 gives the whole variable domain DGGITQSPKYLFRKEGQNVTLSCEQNLNHDAMYWYRQDPGQGLRLIYYSQIVNDFQKGDIAEGYSVSREKKESFPLTVTSAQKNPTAFYLCASSIVWSSYNEQFFGPGTRLTVL.

This clonotype was found a few times. The rearrangement joins TRBV7-6 to TRBJ1-6; D call uncertain. The CDR3 consists of 17 residues. The germline V and J ends were trimmed by 1 base and 0 bases, with 10 bases remaining between them. Germline CDR1 and CDR2: SGHVS and FNYEAQ. Written as DNA, the CDR3 is TGTGCCAGCAGCTTAGAGTCCCAGAGCTCCTATAATTCACCCCTCCACTTT. Amino acids: CASSLESQSSYNSPLHF.

In regard to this clonotype: This may come from a read error, since a much larger clone is one base off. Likely a read error: the CDR3 ends without its conserved phenylalanine or tryptophan. V and J are TRBV11-3 and TRBJ2-1, with a tentative D call TRBD2 (5 bases). This CDR3 contains 13 residues. Trimming shortened V by 0 bases and J by 8 bases, and 8 bases separated the two germline ends. From germline, CDR1 is SGHNT and CDR2 YENEEA. In nucleotides, the CDR3 is TGTGCCAGCAGCTTAGATGGACTCGATGAGCAGTTCTCC. It specifies CASSLDGLDEQFS.

The table lists this clonotype with a few counts. The J gene is TRBJ2-5, the V gene TRBV4-3; D not resolved. This CDR3 is built from 15 residues. The V end was cut by 0 bases, the J end by 5 bases, with 13 bases between. Per the germline V gene, CDR1 is LGHNA and CDR2 is YSLEER. CDR3 sequence: CASSQDLGGWETQYF. CDR3 in DNA: TGCGCCAGCAGCCAAGATCTCGGCGGATGGGAGACCCAGTACTTC.